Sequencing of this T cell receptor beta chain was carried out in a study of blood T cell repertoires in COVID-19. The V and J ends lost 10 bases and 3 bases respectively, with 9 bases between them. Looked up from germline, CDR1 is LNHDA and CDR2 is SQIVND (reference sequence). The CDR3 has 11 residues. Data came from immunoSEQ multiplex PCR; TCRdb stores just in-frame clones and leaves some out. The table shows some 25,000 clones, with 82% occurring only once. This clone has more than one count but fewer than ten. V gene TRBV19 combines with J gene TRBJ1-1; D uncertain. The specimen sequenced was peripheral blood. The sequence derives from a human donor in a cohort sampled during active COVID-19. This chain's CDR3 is CATARDTEAFF. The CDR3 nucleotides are TGTGCCACCGCACGGGACACTGAAGCTTTCTTT. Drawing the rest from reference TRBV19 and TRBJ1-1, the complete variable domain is DGGITQSPKYLFRKEGQNVTLSCEQNLNHDAMYWYRQDPGQGLRLIYYSQIVNDFQKGDIAEGYSVSREKKESFPLTVTSAQKNPTAFYLCATARDTEAFFGQGTRLTVV.